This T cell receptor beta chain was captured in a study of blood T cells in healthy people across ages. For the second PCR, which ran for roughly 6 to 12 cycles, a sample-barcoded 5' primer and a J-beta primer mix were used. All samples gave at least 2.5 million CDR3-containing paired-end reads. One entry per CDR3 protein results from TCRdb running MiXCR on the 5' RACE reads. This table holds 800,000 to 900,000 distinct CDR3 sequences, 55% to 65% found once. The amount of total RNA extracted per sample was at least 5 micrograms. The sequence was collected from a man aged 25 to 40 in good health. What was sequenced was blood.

CDR3 bases: TGTGCCAGCAGTTTATGGGGAAACTTCCAAGAGACCCAGTACTTC. Protein: CASSLWGNFQETQYF. The V gene is TRBV28, the J gene TRBJ2-5; D remains ambiguous. In germline, CDR1 is MDHEN, CDR2 SYDVKM. V shed 0 bases and J shed 1 base, with 9 bases lying between them. The CDR3 extends over 15 amino acids.